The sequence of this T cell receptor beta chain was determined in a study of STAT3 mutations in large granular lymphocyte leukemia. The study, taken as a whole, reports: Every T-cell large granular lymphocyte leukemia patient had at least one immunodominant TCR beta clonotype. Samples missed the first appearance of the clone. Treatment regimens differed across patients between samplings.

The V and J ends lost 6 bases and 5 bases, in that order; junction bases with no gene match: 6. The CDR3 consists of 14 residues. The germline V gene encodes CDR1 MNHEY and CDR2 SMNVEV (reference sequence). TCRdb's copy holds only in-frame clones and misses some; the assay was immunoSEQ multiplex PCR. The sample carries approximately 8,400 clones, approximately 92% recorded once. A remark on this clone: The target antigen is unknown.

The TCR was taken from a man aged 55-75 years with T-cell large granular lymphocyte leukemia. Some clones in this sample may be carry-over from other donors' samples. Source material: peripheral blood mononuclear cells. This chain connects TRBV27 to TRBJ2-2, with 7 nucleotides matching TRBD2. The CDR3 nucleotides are TGTGCCAGCAGCCGGCGGGAGAGGACCGGGGAGCTGTTTTTT. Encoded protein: CASSRRERTGELFF.